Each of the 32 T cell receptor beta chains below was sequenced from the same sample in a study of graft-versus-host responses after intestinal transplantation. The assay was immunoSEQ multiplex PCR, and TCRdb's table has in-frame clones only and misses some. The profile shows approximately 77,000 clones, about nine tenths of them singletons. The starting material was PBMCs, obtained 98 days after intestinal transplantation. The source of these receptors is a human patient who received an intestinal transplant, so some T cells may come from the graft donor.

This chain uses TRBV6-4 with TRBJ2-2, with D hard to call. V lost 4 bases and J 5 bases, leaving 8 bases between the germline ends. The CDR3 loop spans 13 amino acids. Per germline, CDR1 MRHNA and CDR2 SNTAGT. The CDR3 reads CASSGVNTGELFF. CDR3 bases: TGTGCCAGCAGTGGGGTTAATACCGGGGAGCTGTTTTTT.

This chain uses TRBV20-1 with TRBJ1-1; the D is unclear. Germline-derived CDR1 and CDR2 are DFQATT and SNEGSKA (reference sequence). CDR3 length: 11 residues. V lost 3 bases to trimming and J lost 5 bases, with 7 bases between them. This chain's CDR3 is CSASKGTEAFF. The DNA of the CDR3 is TGCAGTGCTAGCAAAGGAACTGAAGCTTTCTTT.

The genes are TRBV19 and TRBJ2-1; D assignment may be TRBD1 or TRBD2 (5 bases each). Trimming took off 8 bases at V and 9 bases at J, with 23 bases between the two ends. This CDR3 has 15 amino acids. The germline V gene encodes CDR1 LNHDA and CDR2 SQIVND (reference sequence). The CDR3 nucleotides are TGTGCCAGTCGTGAGGTTTATGGGGGAAAGGCTGAGCAGTTCTTC. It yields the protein CASREVYGGKAEQFF.

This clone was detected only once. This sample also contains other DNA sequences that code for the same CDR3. CDR3 loop: CASSLGYEQYF. The CDR3 coding sequence is TGTGCCAGCAGTTTAGGCTACGAGCAGTACTTC. V is TRBV28 and J is TRBJ2-7; D remains ambiguous. Germline V lookup: CDR1 MDHEN, CDR2 SYDVKM. V was pared by 2 bases and J by 3 bases, with 2 bases between. This CDR3 contains 11 residues.

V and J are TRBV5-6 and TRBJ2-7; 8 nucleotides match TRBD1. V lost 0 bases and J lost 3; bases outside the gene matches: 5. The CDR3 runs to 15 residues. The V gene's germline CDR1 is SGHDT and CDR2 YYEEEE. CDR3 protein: CASSLEAGGFYEQYF. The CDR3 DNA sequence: TGTGCCAGCAGCTTGGAGGCAGGGGGCTTCTACGAGCAGTACTTC. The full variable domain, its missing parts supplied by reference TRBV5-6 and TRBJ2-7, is DAGVTQSPTHLIKTRGQQVTLRCSPKSGHDTVSWYQQALGQGPQFIFQYYEEEERQRGNFPDRFSGHQFPNYSSELNVNALLLGDSALYLCASSLEAGGFYEQYFGPGTRLTVT.

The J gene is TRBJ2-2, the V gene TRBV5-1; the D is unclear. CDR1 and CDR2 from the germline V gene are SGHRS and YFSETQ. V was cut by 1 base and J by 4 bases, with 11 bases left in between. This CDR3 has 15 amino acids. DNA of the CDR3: TGCGCCAGCAGCTTGTCTAGGGTGGGCACCGGGGAGCTGTTTTTT. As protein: CASSLSRVGTGELFF.

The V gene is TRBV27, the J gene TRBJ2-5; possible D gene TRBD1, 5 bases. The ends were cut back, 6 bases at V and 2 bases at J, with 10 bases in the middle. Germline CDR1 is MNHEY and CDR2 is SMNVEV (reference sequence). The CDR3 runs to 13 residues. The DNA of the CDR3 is TGTGCCAGCAGCCCAGGGCATCAAGAGACCCAGTACTTC. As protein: CASSPGHQETQYF.

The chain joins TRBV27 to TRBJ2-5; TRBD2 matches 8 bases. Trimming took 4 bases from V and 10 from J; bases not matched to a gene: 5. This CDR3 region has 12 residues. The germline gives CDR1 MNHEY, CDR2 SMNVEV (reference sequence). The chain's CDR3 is CASSSPGGDQYF. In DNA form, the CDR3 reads TGTGCCAGCAGTTCCCCGGGGGGGGACCAGTACTTC.

CDR3 loop: CAWSLSGTYNEQFF. The DNA of the CDR3 is TGTGCCTGGAGCCTTAGCGGGACTTACAATGAGCAGTTCTTC. The chain uses TRBV30 and TRBJ2-1, with 8 bases fitting TRBD2. This CDR3 contains 14 residues. J was trimmed by 4 bases and V by 3 bases; bases with no gene match: 5. Germline values: CDR1 GTSNPN, CDR2 SVGIG (reference sequence).

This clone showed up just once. CDR3: CASSEVAGQGTGELFF. CDR3 nucleotide sequence: TGTGCCAGCAGTGAAGTGGCGGGACAGGGCACCGGGGAGCTGTTTTTT. The chain joins TRBV6-1 to TRBJ2-2, with 9 nucleotides matching TRBD1. V trimming: 1 base; J trimming: 4 bases; junction bases outside the gene matches: 4. The CDR3 loop spans 16 amino acids. Germline-derived CDR1 and CDR2 are MNHNS and SASEGT.

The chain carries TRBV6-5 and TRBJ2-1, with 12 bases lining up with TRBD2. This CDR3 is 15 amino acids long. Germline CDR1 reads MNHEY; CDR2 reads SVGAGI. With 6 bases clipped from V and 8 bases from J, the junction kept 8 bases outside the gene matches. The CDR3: CASSSTSGRTYEQFF. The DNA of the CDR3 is TGTGCCAGCAGCTCCACTAGCGGGAGGACGTATGAGCAGTTCTTC.

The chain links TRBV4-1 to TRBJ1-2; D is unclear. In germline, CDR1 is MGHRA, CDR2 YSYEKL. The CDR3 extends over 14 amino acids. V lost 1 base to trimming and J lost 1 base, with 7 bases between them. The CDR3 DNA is TGCGCCAGCAGCCAAGGCAGGATTAACTATGGCTACACCTTC. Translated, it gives CASSQGRINYGYTF.

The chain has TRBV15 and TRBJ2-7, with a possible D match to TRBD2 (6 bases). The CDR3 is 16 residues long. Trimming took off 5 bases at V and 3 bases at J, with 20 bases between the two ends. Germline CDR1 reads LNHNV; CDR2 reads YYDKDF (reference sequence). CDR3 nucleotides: TGTGCCACCAGCGAGATAACCGGGGGATCTCTCTACGAGCAGTACTTC. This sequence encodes CATSEITGGSLYEQYF. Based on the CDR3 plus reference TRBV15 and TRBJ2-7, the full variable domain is DAMVIQNPRYQVTQFGKPVTLSCSQTLNHNVMYWYQQKSSQAPKLLFHYYDKDFNNEADTPDNFQSRRPNTSFCFLDIRSPGLGDTAMYLCATSEITGGSLYEQYFGPGTRLTVT.

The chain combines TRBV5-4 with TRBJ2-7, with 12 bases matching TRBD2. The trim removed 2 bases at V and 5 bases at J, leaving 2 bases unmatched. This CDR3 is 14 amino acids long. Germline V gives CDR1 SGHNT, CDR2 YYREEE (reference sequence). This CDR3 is CASSFASGRDEQYF. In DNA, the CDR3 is TGTGCCAGCAGCTTTGCTAGCGGGAGGGACGAGCAGTACTTC.

CDR3 nucleotides: TGTGCCAGCAGCTTGGGACTAGCAGGCACAGATACGCAGTATTTT. Its translation is CASSLGLAGTDTQYF. V usage is TRBV5-4 and J usage is TRBJ2-3, with 7 nucleotides matching TRBD2. Germline loops: CDR1 SGHNT, CDR2 YYREEE (reference sequence). The V segment lost 0 bases and the J segment 1 base; nucleotides outside the gene matches: 2. The CDR3 has 15 residues.

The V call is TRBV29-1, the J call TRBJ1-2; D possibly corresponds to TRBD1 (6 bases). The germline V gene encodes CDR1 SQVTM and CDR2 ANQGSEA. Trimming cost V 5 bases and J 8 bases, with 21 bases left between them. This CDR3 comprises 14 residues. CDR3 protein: CSVPGVAKGEGYTF. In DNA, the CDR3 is TGCAGCGTTCCAGGGGTGGCCAAGGGGGAGGGCTACACCTTC.

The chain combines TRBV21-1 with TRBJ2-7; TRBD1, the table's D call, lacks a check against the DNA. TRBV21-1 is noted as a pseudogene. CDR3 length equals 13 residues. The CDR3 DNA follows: TGTGCCAGTGGCAGGGGCGCCGCATACGAGCAGTACTTC. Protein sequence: CASGRGAAYEQYF.

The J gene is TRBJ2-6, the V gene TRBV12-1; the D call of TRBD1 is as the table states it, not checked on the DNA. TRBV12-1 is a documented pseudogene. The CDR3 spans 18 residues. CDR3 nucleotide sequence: TGTGCCAGCAGCTACCCCGGGACAGGGTTCTCTGGGGCCAACGTCCTGACTTTC. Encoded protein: CASSYPGTGFSGANVLTF.

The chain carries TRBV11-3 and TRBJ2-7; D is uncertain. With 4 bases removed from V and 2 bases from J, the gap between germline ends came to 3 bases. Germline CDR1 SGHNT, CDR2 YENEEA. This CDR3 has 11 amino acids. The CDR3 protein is CASSYTYEQYF. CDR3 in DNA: TGTGCCAGCAGCTACACCTACGAGCAGTACTTC.

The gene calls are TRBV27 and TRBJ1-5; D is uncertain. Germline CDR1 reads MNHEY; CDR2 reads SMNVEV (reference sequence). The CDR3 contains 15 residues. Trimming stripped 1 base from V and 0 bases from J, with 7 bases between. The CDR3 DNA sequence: TGTGCCAGCAGTTTATACAGAGATAGCAATCAGCCCCAGCATTTT. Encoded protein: CASSLYRDSNQPQHF.

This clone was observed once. CDR3 nucleotides: TGTGCCAGCAGTCCCCTCGTACCAAGCCATGGCTACACCTTC. It is translated as CASSPLVPSHGYTF. This chain connects TRBV28 to TRBJ1-2; D is unresolved. Trimming left V 5 bases short and J 6 bases short, with 16 bases between. CDR3 length: 14 amino acids. The V gene's germline CDR1 is MDHEN and CDR2 SYDVKM.

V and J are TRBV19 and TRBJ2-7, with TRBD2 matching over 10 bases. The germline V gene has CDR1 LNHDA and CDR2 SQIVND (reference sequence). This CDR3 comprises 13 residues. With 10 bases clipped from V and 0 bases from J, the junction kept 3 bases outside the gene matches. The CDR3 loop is CATSSGSSYEQYF. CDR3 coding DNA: TGTGCCACCTCTAGCGGGAGCTCCTACGAGCAGTACTTC. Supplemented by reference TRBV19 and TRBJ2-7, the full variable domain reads DGGITQSPKYLFRKEGQNVTLSCEQNLNHDAMYWYRQDPGQGLRLIYYSQIVNDFQKGDIAEGYSVSREKKESFPLTVTSAQKNPTAFYLCATSSGSSYEQYFGPGTRLTVT.

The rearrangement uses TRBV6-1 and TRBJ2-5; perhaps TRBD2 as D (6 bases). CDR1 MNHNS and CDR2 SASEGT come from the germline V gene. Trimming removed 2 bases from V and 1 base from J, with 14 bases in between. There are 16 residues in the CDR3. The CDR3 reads CASSERLANLQETQYF. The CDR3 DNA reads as TGTGCCAGCAGTGAAAGGCTAGCGAATCTCCAAGAGACCCAGTACTTC.

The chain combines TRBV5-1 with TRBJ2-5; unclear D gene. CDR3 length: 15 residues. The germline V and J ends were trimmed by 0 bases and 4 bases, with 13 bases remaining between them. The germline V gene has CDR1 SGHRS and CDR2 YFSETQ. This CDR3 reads CASSLVVGIGETQYF. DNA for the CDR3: TGCGCCAGCAGCTTGGTGGTAGGGATTGGAGAGACCCAGTACTTC.

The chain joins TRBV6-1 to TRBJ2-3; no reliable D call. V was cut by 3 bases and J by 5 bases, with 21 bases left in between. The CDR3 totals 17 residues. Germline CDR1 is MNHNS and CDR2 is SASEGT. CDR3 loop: CASSEGFATVALDTQYF. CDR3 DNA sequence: TGTGCCAGCAGTGAGGGCTTTGCAACGGTAGCCTTAGATACGCAGTATTTT.

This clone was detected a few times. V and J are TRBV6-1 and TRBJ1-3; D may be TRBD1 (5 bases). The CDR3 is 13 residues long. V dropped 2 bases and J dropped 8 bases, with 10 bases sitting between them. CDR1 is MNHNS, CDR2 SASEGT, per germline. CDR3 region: CASSEQGVDTIYF. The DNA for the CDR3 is TGTGCCAGCAGTGAACAGGGAGTCGACACCATATATTTT.

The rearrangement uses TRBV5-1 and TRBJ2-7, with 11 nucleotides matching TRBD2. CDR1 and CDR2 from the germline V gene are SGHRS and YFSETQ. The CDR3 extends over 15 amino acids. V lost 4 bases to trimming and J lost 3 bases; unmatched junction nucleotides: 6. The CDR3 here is CASSPTSGSVYEQYF. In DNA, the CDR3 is TGCGCCAGCAGCCCTACTAGCGGGAGTGTCTACGAGCAGTACTTC.

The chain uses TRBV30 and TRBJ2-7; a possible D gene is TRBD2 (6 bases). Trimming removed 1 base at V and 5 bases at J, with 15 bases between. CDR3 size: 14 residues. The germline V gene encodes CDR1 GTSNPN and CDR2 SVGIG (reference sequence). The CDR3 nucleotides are TGTGCCTGGAGTGACGCGGGGCTTCCGAACGAGCAGTACTTC. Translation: CAWSDAGLPNEQYF.

For the CDR3, the DNA is TGTGCCAGCAGGGGCCTTGGTAGCAATCAGCCCCAGCATTTT. It yields the protein CASRGLGSNQPQHF. V is TRBV6-5 and J is TRBJ1-5; no clear D. Looked up from germline, CDR1 is MNHEY and CDR2 is SVGAGI. The CDR3 loop spans 14 amino acids. Trimming pared 6 bases from V and 0 bases from J, leaving 9 bases between.

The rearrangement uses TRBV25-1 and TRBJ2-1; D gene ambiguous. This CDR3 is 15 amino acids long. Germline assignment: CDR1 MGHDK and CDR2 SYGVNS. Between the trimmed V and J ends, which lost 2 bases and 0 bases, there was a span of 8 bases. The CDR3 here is CASSEIQGSYNEQFF. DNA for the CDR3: TGTGCCAGCAGTGAAATTCAAGGCTCCTACAATGAGCAGTTCTTC.

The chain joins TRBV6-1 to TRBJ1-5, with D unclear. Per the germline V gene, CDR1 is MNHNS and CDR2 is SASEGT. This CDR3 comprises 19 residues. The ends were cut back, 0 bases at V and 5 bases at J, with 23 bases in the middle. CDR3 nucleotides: TGTGCCAGCAGTGAAGCCAGGTACAGATCCTCCCACCCCGATCAGCCCCAGCATTTT. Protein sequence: CASSEARYRSSHPDQPQHF.

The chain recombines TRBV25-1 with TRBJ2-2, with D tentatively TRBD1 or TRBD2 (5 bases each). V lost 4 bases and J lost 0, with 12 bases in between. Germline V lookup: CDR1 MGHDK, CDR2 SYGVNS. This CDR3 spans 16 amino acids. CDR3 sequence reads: CASSGTGTPNTGELFF. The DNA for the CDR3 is TGTGCCAGCAGTGGGACCGGGACCCCGAACACCGGGGAGCTGTTTTTT. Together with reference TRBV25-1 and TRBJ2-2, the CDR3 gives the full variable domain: EADIYQTPRYLVIGTGKKITLECSQTMGHDKMYWYQQDPGMELHLIHYSYGVNSTEKGDLSSESTVSRIRTEHFPLTLESARPSHTSQYLCASSGTGTPNTGELFFGEGSRLTVL.